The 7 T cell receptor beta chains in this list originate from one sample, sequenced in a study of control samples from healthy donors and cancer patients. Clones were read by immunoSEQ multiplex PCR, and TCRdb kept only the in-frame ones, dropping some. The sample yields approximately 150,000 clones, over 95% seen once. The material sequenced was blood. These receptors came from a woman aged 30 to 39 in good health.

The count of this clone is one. CDR3 DNA sequence: TGCGCCAGCAGCCAAGTAAGCAGGGAAAGGTCCTACGAGCAGTACTTC. It translates to CASSQVSRERSYEQYF. The J gene is TRBJ2-7, the V gene TRBV4-1; maybe TRBD1 (5 bases). V lost 1 base to trimming and J lost 1 base, with 14 bases between them. The length of the CDR3 is 16 residues. The germline CDR1 and CDR2 sequences are MGHRA and YSYEKL.

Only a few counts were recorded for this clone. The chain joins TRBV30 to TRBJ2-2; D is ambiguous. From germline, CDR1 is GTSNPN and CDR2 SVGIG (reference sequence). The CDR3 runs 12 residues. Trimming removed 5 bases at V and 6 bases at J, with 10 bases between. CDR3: CAWGPNAGELFF. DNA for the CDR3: TGTGCCTGGGGCCCCAACGCCGGGGAGCTGTTTTTT. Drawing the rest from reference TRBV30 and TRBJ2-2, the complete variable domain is SQTIHQWPATLVQPVGSPLSLECTVEGTSNPNLYWYRQAAGRGLQLLFYSVGIGQISSEVPQNLSASRPQDRQFILSSKKLLLSDSGFYLCAWGPNAGELFFGEGSRLTVL.

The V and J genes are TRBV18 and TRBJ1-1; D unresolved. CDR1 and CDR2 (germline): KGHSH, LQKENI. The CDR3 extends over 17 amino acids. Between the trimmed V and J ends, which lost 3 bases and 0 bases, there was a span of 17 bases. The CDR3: CASSPIAGLTMNTEAFF. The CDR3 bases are TGTGCCAGCTCACCCATAGCCGGGCTCACCATGAACACTGAAGCTTTCTTT.

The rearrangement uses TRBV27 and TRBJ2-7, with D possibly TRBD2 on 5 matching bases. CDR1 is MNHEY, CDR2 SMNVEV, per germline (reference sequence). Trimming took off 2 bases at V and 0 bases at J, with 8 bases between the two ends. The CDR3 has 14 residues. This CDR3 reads CASSLRGISYEQYF. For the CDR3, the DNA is TGTGCCAGCAGTTTAAGAGGGATCTCCTACGAGCAGTACTTC.

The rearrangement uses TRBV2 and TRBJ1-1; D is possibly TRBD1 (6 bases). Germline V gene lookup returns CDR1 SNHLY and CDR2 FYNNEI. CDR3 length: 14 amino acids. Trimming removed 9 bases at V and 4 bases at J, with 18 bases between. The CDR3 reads CARGGQLGSTEAFF. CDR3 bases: TGTGCCAGGGGGGGGCAACTTGGGAGCACTGAAGCTTTCTTT.

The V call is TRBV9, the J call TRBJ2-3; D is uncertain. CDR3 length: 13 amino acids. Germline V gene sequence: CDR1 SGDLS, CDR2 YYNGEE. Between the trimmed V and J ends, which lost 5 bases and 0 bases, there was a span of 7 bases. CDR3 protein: CASRASSTDTQYF. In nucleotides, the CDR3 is TGTGCCAGCAGAGCCTCTAGCACAGATACGCAGTATTTT. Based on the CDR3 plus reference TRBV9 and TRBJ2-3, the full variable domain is DSGVTQTPKHLITATGQRVTLRCSPRSGDLSVYWYQQSLDQGLQFLIQYYNGEERAKGNILERFSAQQFPDLHSELNLSSLELGDSALYFCASRASSTDTQYFGPGTRLTVL.

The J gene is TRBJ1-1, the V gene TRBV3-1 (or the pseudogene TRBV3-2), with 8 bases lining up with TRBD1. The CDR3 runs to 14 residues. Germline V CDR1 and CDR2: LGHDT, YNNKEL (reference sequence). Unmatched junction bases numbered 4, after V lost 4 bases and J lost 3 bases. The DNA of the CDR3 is TGTGCCAGCAGCCCCTTGACAGGGGACACTGAAGCTTTCTTT. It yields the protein CASSPLTGDTEAFF.